The 8 T cell receptor beta chains reported below all come from one sample, sequenced in a study of Ad26.COV2.S vaccination and SARS-CoV-2 variants. TCRdb's table, derived via immunoSEQ multiplex PCR, lists solely in-frame clones and lacks some. Of about 680,000 clones in the sample, around 92% were seen once. Treatment in this sample: some 20 received Ad26.COV2.S at low or high dose, single or two shots; about 5 received placebo; per-sample allocation not given. All samples were drawn on day 63, counting from the first vaccine or placebo injection. The input for sequencing was peripheral blood, taken in a trial of Ad26.COV2.S vaccine versus placebo. The source is a person between 18 and 60 years old who received the Ad26.COV2.S COVID-19 vaccine or a placebo.

This clone showed up just a few times. This chain uses TRBV2 with TRBJ1-5; TRBD1 might be the D (6 bases). CDR1 and CDR2 (germline): SNHLY, FYNNEI. This CDR3 has 16 amino acids. Trimming removed 3 bases at V and 11 bases at J, with 23 bases between. Here the CDR3 reads CASSDRGQSERRSQHF. In nucleotides, the CDR3 is TGTGCCAGCAGTGACCGCGGACAGTCGGAAAGGAGGTCCCAGCATTTT. The variable domain in full, completed from reference TRBV2 and TRBJ1-5, reads EPEVTQTPSHQVTQMGQEVILRCVPISNHLYFYWYRQILGQKVEFLVSFYNNEISEKSEIFDDQFSVERPDGSNFTLKIRSTKLEDSAMYFCASSDRGQSERRSQHFGDGTRLSIL.

The J gene is TRBJ2-2, the V gene TRBV5-1, with a possible D match to TRBD2 (6 bases). The germline V gene encodes CDR1 SGHRS and CDR2 YFSETQ. The V and J ends lost 4 bases and 5 bases respectively, with 9 bases between them. CDR3 length: 13 amino acids. The CDR3 loop is CASSGGRTGELFF. The CDR3 nucleotides read TGCGCCAGCAGCGGAGGGAGGACCGGGGAGCTGTTTTTT.

This rearrangement joins TRBV27 to TRBJ1-2; tentatively, D is TRBD1 (5 bases). V was pared by 5 bases and J by 6 bases, with 13 bases between. Germline assignment: CDR1 MNHEY and CDR2 SMNVEV (reference sequence). CDR3 length: 13 residues. CDR3 protein: CASSPSGQNGYTF. In DNA, the CDR3 is TGTGCCAGCAGTCCCTCAGGGCAGAATGGCTACACCTTC.

CDR3: CASSLELAKDTQYF. The CDR3 nucleotides read TGTGCCAGCAGCTTAGAACTAGCAAAAGATACGCAGTATTTT. V and J are TRBV11-1 and TRBJ2-3; possibly TRBD2 for D (6 bases). The CDR3 extends over 14 amino acids. Germline V CDR1 and CDR2: SGHAT, FQDESV (reference sequence). Trimming removed 1 base from V and 5 bases from J, with 10 bases in between. The whole variable domain, remainder taken from reference TRBV11-1 and TRBJ2-3, is EAEVAQSPRYKITEKSQAVAFWCDPISGHATLYWYRQILGQGPELLVQFQDESVVDDSQLPKDRFSAERLKGVDSTLKIQPAELGDSAMYLCASSLELAKDTQYFGPGTRLTVL.

The chain has TRBV7-9 and TRBJ2-3, with a possible D match to TRBD2 (5 bases). The V end was cut by 5 bases, the J end by 2 bases, with 20 bases between. The CDR3 contains 17 residues. Germline V gene data show CDR1 as SEHNR and CDR2 as FQNEAQ (reference sequence). CDR3 in amino acids: CASSPSGGLANTDTQYF. CDR3 DNA sequence: TGTGCCAGCAGCCCGTCGGGCGGGTTAGCAAACACAGATACGCAGTATTTT.

The chain links TRBV7-3 to TRBJ2-1; D remains unclear. Germline-derived CDR1 and CDR2 are SGHTA and FQGTGA. V was cut by 2 bases and J by 6 bases, with 8 bases left in between. This CDR3 comprises 13 residues. The CDR3 coding sequence is TGTGCCAGCAGCTTAGCAGTGTCCAATGAGCAGTTCTTC. This translates into CASSLAVSNEQFF.

The V call is TRBV6-6, the J call TRBJ1-1; 7 nucleotides match TRBD1. J gave up 8 bases and V 2 bases, and 5 bases lay outside the gene matches. This CDR3 region has 13 residues. Germline CDR1 and CDR2: MNHNY and SVGAGI (reference sequence). The CDR3 sequence: CASSYPPGGEAFF. The CDR3 DNA reads as TGTGCCAGCAGTTACCCACCAGGGGGGGAAGCTTTCTTT.

The chain combines TRBV24-1 with TRBJ1-6; the D is unclear. The CDR3 sequence is 14 residues long. Trimming shortened V by 5 bases and J by 9 bases, and 13 bases separated the two germline ends. The germline gives CDR1 KGHDR, CDR2 SFDVKD. CDR3 loop: CATSALLGGSPLHF. The CDR3 bases are TGTGCCACCAGTGCCCTCTTAGGCGGTTCACCCCTCCACTTT.